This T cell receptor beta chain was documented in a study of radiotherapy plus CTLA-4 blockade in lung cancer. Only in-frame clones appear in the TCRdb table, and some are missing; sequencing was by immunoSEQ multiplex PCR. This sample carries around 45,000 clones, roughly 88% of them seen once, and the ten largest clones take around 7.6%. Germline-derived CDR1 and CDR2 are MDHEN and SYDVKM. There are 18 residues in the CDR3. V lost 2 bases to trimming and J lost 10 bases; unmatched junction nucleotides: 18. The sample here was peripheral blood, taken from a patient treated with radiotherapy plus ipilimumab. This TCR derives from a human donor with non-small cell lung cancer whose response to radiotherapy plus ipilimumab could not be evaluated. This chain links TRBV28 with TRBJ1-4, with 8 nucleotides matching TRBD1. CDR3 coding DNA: TGTGCCAGCAGTTTAACCTCAGGGGGCTTTACGACACTCGGAAAACTGTTTTTT. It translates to CASSLTSGGFTTLGKLFF.